A single sample gave rise to the 23 T cell receptor beta chains below, sequenced in a study of beta chain features in type 1 diabetes. General observations from the study: In every one of the four CD4+ subsets, TCRB CDR3s were moderately but significantly shorter in Type 1 diabetes patients.

The whole isolated RNA underwent reverse transcription, so sequencing captured expressed TCRB transcripts. Libraries were prepared by immunoSEQ multiplex PCR; TCRdb keeps only in-frame clonotypes and omits some of them. The table lists 250,000 or so clones, approximately 13% of them singletons. These receptors' targets are unknown. Sequencing was performed on naive CD4+ T cells from blood. All receptors derive from a young man with type 1 diabetes.

The chain has TRBV4-1 and TRBJ1-4, with unresolved D. Germline V CDR1 and CDR2: MGHRA, YSYEKL. The length of the CDR3 is 14 residues. The V gene lost 1 base and the J gene lost 5 bases, with 8 bases spanning the gap. DNA for the CDR3: TGCGCCAGCAGCCAAGTGAGAGGGAATGAAAAACTGTTTTTT. Its translation: CASSQVRGNEKLFF.

This clone was observed a few times. The chain has TRBV6-1 and TRBJ1-1; 9 nucleotides agree with TRBD1. The CDR3 covers 15 residues. The trim removed 4 bases at V and 6 bases at J, leaving 9 bases unmatched. CDR1 is MNHNS and CDR2 is SASEGT in the germline V gene. The CDR3 loop is CASSGITGGDAEAFF. DNA of the CDR3: TGTGCCAGCAGTGGGATTACAGGGGGCGACGCTGAAGCTTTCTTT.

This clone showed up just a few times. The chain employs TRBV19 and TRBJ2-3; D gene uncertain. From germline, CDR1 is LNHDA and CDR2 SQIVND (reference sequence). This CDR3 spans 11 amino acids. V was cut by 6 bases and J by 3 bases, with 4 bases left in between. The chain's CDR3 is CASRETDTQYF. CDR3 coding DNA: TGTGCCAGTAGAGAGACAGATACGCAGTATTTT.

This clone has only a few counts. This sequence joins TRBV4-1 and TRBJ2-3; D is uncertain. Trimming left V 1 base short and J 2 bases short, with 7 bases between. The CDR3 has 14 amino acids. The germline V gene encodes CDR1 MGHRA and CDR2 YSYEKL. CDR3 in amino acids: CASSQARSTDTQYF. In DNA form, the CDR3 reads TGCGCCAGCAGCCAAGCCAGGTCCACAGATACGCAGTATTTT.

The V and J genes are TRBV12-5 and TRBJ2-7, with TRBD1 identical over 10 bases. Per the germline V gene, CDR1 is LGHNT and CDR2 is FRNRAP. The CDR3 has 15 residues. J lost 6 bases, V lost 4 bases, and 9 bases had no gene match. The CDR3 reads CASGSPWDRGFEQYF. The CDR3 coding sequence is TGTGCTAGTGGTTCCCCCTGGGACAGGGGATTCGAGCAGTACTTC.

The chain has TRBV5-1 and TRBJ1-1; tentative D call: TRBD1 (6 bases). V was cut by 2 bases and J by 0 bases, with 8 bases left in between. CDR1 and CDR2 (germline): SGHRS, YFSETQ. The CDR3 is 14 amino acids. CDR3 in DNA: TGCGCCAGCAGCTTCGACAGGATGAACACTGAAGCTTTCTTT. The encoded protein is CASSFDRMNTEAFF. Full variable domain (missing parts from reference TRBV5-1 and TRBJ1-1): KAGVTQTPRYLIKTRGQQVTLSCSPISGHRSVSWYQQTPGQGLQFLFEYFSETQRNKGNFPGRFSGRQFSNSRSEMNVSTLELGDSALYLCASSFDRMNTEAFFGQGTRLTVV.

The rearrangement uses TRBV12-5 and TRBJ1-2; D unresolved. The CDR3 runs to 16 residues. Trimming took off 0 bases at V and 2 bases at J, with 13 bases between the two ends. Germline CDR1 reads LGHNT; CDR2 reads FRNRAP. The CDR3 nucleotides read TGTGCTAGTGGTTTGGTACTGTATGGAGCGAACTATGGCTACACCTTC. It codes for CASGLVLYGANYGYTF.

This sequence joins TRBV5-1 and TRBJ2-1; unclear D gene. V lost 5 bases and J lost 7, with 7 bases in between. Germline V gene lookup returns CDR1 SGHRS and CDR2 YFSETQ. The CDR3 covers 11 residues. As DNA, the CDR3 is TGCGCCAGCAGGCGGATTAATGAGCAGTTCTTC. Protein sequence: CASRRINEQFF.

This chain uses TRBV25-1 with TRBJ1-1; tentative D call: TRBD1 (5 bases). The length of the CDR3 is 14 residues. Germline-derived CDR1 and CDR2 are MGHDK and SYGVNS. The V gene lost 5 bases and the J gene lost 0 bases, with 10 bases spanning the gap. Here the CDR3 DNA reads TGTGCCAGCAGTCCATGGACACTGAACACTGAAGCTTTCTTT. Translating gives CASSPWTLNTEAFF.

The V call is TRBV9, the J call TRBJ2-1; the match to TRBD2 covers 11 bases. The germline gives CDR1 SGDLS, CDR2 YYNGEE. V lost 3 bases to trimming and J lost 4 bases; unmatched junction nucleotides: 3. The CDR3 length is 15 residues. The CDR3 is CASSEGLAEYNEQFF. CDR3 nucleotides: TGTGCCAGCAGCGAGGGACTAGCGGAGTACAATGAGCAGTTCTTC.

Only a few counts were recorded for this clone. This chain connects TRBV5-6 to TRBJ2-6, with D hard to call. The CDR3 contains 13 residues. Trimming removed 5 bases from V and 2 bases from J, with 5 bases in between. Germline lookup yields CDR1 SGHDT and CDR2 YYEEEE. In DNA, the CDR3 is TGTGCCAGCAGTCCAACTGGGGCCAACGTCCTGACTTTC. This codes for CASSPTGANVLTF.

This clone was observed a few times. J is TRBJ2-1 and V is TRBV2; 7 bases map to TRBD2. The CDR3 spans 15 residues. The germline V gene encodes CDR1 SNHLY and CDR2 FYNNEI. After removal of 6 bases from V and 2 bases from J, the junction contained 7 bases not matched to a gene. The CDR3 DNA sequence: TGTGCCAGCAGGGGAGATGCGGGGGCCTACAATGAGCAGTTCTTC. Translation: CASRGDAGAYNEQFF. Supplemented by reference TRBV2 and TRBJ2-1, the full variable domain reads EPEVTQTPSHQVTQMGQEVILRCVPISNHLYFYWYRQILGQKVEFLVSFYNNEISEKSEIFDDQFSVERPDGSNFTLKIRSTKLEDSAMYFCASRGDAGAYNEQFFGPGTRLTVL.

The chain couples TRBV5-4 to TRBJ1-1; TRBD1 agrees at 7 bases. This CDR3 has 15 amino acids. The germline V gene encodes CDR1 SGHNT and CDR2 YYREEE (reference sequence). The junction had 7 bases not matched to a gene; V was cut back by 4 bases and J by 1 base. The CDR3 is CASSPKQGRNTEAFF. The CDR3 nucleotides are TGTGCCAGCAGCCCGAAACAGGGGCGGAACACTGAAGCTTTCTTT. The full variable domain, completed using reference TRBV5-4 and TRBJ1-1, is ETGVTQSPTHLIKTRGQQVTLRCSSQSGHNTVSWYQQALGQGPQFIFQYYREEENGRGNFPPRFSGLQFPNYSSELNVNALELDDSALYLCASSPKQGRNTEAFFGQGTRLTVV.

This clone was observed a handful of times. The rearrangement uses TRBV25-1 and TRBJ1-1; D possibly corresponds to TRBD1 (5 bases). This CDR3 is 13 amino acids long. V was shortened by 3 bases and J by 2 bases, with 7 bases between the two germline ends. CDR1 and CDR2 (germline): MGHDK, SYGVNS. The CDR3, as DNA: TGTGCCAGCAGTGACAGGGCAAACACTGAAGCTTTCTTT. Protein sequence: CASSDRANTEAFF. Looking up the rest from reference TRBV25-1 and TRBJ1-1 gives the full variable domain: EADIYQTPRYLVIGTGKKITLECSQTMGHDKMYWYQQDPGMELHLIHYSYGVNSTEKGDLSSESTVSRIRTEHFPLTLESARPSHTSQYLCASSDRANTEAFFGQGTRLTVV.

This clone was counted between two and nine times. V and J are TRBV2 and TRBJ2-3, with D possibly matching TRBD2 (6 bases). The CDR3 contains 16 residues. Trimming took off 8 bases at V and 2 bases at J, with 20 bases between the two ends. Germline V gene sequence: CDR1 SNHLY, CDR2 FYNNEI. The CDR3 DNA is TGTGCCAGCCGGCGGGAAGGGCTAGCGAACACAGATACGCAGTATTTT. Amino acids: CASRREGLANTDTQYF. The whole variable domain, filled in from reference TRBV2 and TRBJ2-3, reads EPEVTQTPSHQVTQMGQEVILRCVPISNHLYFYWYRQILGQKVEFLVSFYNNEISEKSEIFDDQFSVERPDGSNFTLKIRSTKLEDSAMYFCASRREGLANTDTQYFGPGTRLTVL.

The chain joins TRBV14 to TRBJ2-5; no definite D call. The CDR3 consists of 11 residues. Per the germline V gene, CDR1 is SGHDN and CDR2 is FVKESK. Trimming removed 4 bases from V and 7 bases from J, with 7 bases in between. The CDR3 DNA follows: TGTGCCAGCAGCCGCGGTCGGACCCAGTACTTC. Translation gives CASSRGRTQYF.

The V call is TRBV29-1, the J call TRBJ2-5; 9 nucleotides agree with TRBD1. J lost 4 bases, V lost 4 bases, and 1 base had no gene match. This CDR3 region has 12 residues. Germline loops: CDR1 SQVTM, CDR2 ANQGSEA. DNA for the CDR3: TGCAGCGTTGGGGACAGGGCAGAGACCCAGTACTTC. Translated, it gives CSVGDRAETQYF.

The rearrangement joins TRBV4-1 to TRBJ2-7, with 8 bases lining up with TRBD1. There are 14 residues in the CDR3. CDR1 and CDR2 (germline): MGHRA, YSYEKL. Unmatched junction bases numbered 0, after V lost 1 base and J lost 1 base. CDR3 nucleotide sequence: TGCGCCAGCAGCCAAGGACAGGGGTCCTACGAGCAGTACTTC. Its protein product is CASSQGQGSYEQYF.

The rearrangement joins TRBV30 to TRBJ1-1; 7 bases line up with TRBD1. Looked up from germline, CDR1 is GTSNPN and CDR2 is SVGIG (reference sequence). After removal of 5 bases from V and 4 bases from J, the junction contained 13 bases not matched to a gene. CDR3 length equals 15 residues. The CDR3 region is CAWGDRGHKITEAFF. The DNA of the CDR3 is TGTGCCTGGGGTGATAGGGGGCATAAGATCACTGAAGCTTTCTTT.

The chain combines TRBV9 with TRBJ2-5, with 12 bases that match TRBD2. Germline trimming cut 3 bases from V and 4 bases from J; bases unmatched to any gene: 4. CDR3 length equals 15 residues. Germline V gives CDR1 SGDLS, CDR2 YYNGEE. Written as DNA, the CDR3 is TGTGCCAGCAGCGACCGACTAGCGGGGGCAGAGACCCAGTACTTC. Translating it yields CASSDRLAGAETQYF.

This rearrangement joins TRBV11-2 to TRBJ2-2, with D unclear. Trimming left V 8 bases short and J 0 bases short, with 10 bases between. Germline V gives CDR1 SGHAT, CDR2 FQNNGV. The length of the CDR3 is 14 residues. CDR3 DNA sequence: TGTGCCAGCCGCCGTCCGGCGAACACCGGGGAGCTGTTTTTT. This sequence encodes CASRRPANTGELFF.

In its sample, this clone was seen a few times. The gene calls are TRBV6-5 and TRBJ2-1, with 7 bases fitting TRBD2. This CDR3 comprises 13 residues. V gave up 10 bases and J gave up 5 bases; unmatched junction bases: 8. From germline, CDR1 is MNHEY and CDR2 SVGAGI. The CDR3 is CATSRREDNEQFF. The CDR3 coding sequence is TGTGCCACCTCTCGCCGGGAGGACAATGAGCAGTTCTTC.

The CDR3, as DNA: TGCGCCAGCAGCTGGGGGGACAGGACATACGAGCAGTACTTC. Amino acids: CASSWGDRTYEQYF. The chain links TRBV5-1 to TRBJ2-7; TRBD1 matches 8 bases. The CDR3 extends over 14 amino acids. In germline, CDR1 is SGHRS, CDR2 YFSETQ. After removal of 3 bases from V and 4 bases from J, the junction contained 6 bases not matched to a gene.